This passage covers 22 T cell receptor beta chains from one sample sequenced in a study of blood T cell repertoires in COVID-19. TCRdb keeps only in-frame clones here, not all; method: immunoSEQ multiplex PCR. The sample has 130,000 or so clones; roughly 88% are singletons. Sequenced material: peripheral blood. The receptors shown here come from a man between 60 and 75 years old with active or convalescent COVID-19.

This chain uses TRBV7-2 with TRBJ2-6, with D unclear. Germline V CDR1 and CDR2: SGHTA, FQGNSA. Trimming took 11 bases from V and 0 from J, leaving 11 bases between them. The CDR3 covers 14 residues. The CDR3 loop reads CARGPFSGANVLTF. The CDR3 region has the DNA TGTGCCCGTGGCCCCTTCTCTGGGGCCAACGTCCTGACTTTC. The whole variable domain, remainder taken from reference TRBV7-2 and TRBJ2-6, is GAGVSQSPSNKVTEKGKDVELRCDPISGHTALYWYRQSLGQGLEFLIYFQGNSAPDKSGLPSDRFSAERTGGSVSTLTIQRTQQEDSAVYLCARGPFSGANVLTFGAGSRLTVL.

Comments on this clone: The sample contains more than one DNA sequence encoding this CDR3. This rearrangement joins TRBV6-6 to TRBJ2-1, with D hard to call. CDR3 size: 13 residues. Trimming took off 6 bases at V and 0 bases at J, with 6 bases between the two ends. Germline loops: CDR1 MNHNY, CDR2 SVGAGI (reference sequence). DNA for the CDR3: TGTGCCAGCAGACAAGACTCCTACAATGAGCAGTTCTTC. Translating it yields CASRQDSYNEQFF.

The chain carries TRBV30 and TRBJ1-2; 9 nucleotides align to TRBD1. CDR3 size: 14 residues. Germline CDR1 GTSNPN, CDR2 SVGIG (reference sequence). Unmatched junction bases numbered 4, after V lost 2 bases and J lost 3 bases. This CDR3 reads CAWSWTGVDYGYTF. CDR3 sequence (DNA): TGTGCCTGGAGTTGGACAGGGGTTGACTATGGCTACACCTTC.

This sequence joins TRBV9 and TRBJ2-7, with 12 bases matching TRBD2. The CDR3 runs 14 residues. The germline V gene encodes CDR1 SGDLS and CDR2 YYNGEE. J was trimmed by 2 bases and V by 7 bases; bases with no gene match: 4. The CDR3 nucleotides are TGTGCCAGCTCTAGACTAGCGGGAGCCTACGAGCAGTACTTC. It specifies CASSRLAGAYEQYF.

This clone was found once. This chain links TRBV19 with TRBJ1-3; tentatively, D is TRBD1 (6 bases). The CDR3 has 12 residues. Germline V gives CDR1 LNHDA, CDR2 SQIVND (reference sequence). Trimming left V 7 bases short and J 7 bases short, with 11 bases between. The CDR3 sequence: CASIGTFNTIYF. CDR3 DNA: TGTGCCAGTATCGGGACATTCAACACCATATATTTT.

The chain recombines TRBV11-1 with TRBJ2-7; 8 bases agree with TRBD2. This CDR3 comprises 15 residues. V gave up 5 bases and J gave up 2 bases; unmatched junction bases: 8. Germline values: CDR1 SGHAT, CDR2 FQDESV (reference sequence). CDR3 residues: CASSQTGLEPYEQYF. The CDR3 coding sequence is TGTGCCAGCAGCCAGACGGGACTAGAACCCTACGAGCAGTACTTC.

This chain links TRBV20-1 with TRBJ2-7; 7 nucleotides align to TRBD2. The CDR3 has 11 residues. Losses at the gene ends were 5 bases for V and 3 bases for J; bases not matched to a gene: 1. The V gene's germline CDR1 is DFQATT and CDR2 SNEGSKA (reference sequence). CDR3 in amino acids: CSARTSYEQYF. CDR3 DNA sequence: TGCAGTGCTCGGACTAGCTACGAGCAGTACTTC.

This clone has just a few counts. The rearrangement uses TRBV7-9 and TRBJ2-1, with D maybe TRBD2 (5 bases). The V end was cut by 2 bases, the J end by 8 bases, with 16 bases between. There are 15 residues in the CDR3. The germline V gene encodes CDR1 SEHNR and CDR2 FQNEAQ (reference sequence). Here the CDR3 DNA reads TGTGCCAGCAGCTTATGGGGTTCAGGAGCGGATGAGCAGTTCTTC. Translating it yields CASSLWGSGADEQFF. The variable domain in full, completed from reference TRBV7-9 and TRBJ2-1, reads DTGVSQNPRHKITKRGQNVTFRCDPISEHNRLYWYRQTLGQGPEFLTYFQNEAQLEKSRLLSDRFSAERPKGSFSTLEIQRTEQGDSAMYLCASSLWGSGADEQFFGPGTRLTVL.

V and J are TRBV19 and TRBJ2-3, with TRBD1 matching 8 bases. Per germline, CDR1 LNHDA and CDR2 SQIVND (reference sequence). J was trimmed by 2 bases and V by 6 bases; bases with no gene match: 19. The CDR3 consists of 19 residues. The CDR3: CASRRTWRTGSQYTDTQYF. CDR3 nucleotides: TGTGCCAGTAGACGTACCTGGAGGACAGGGTCCCAATACACAGATACGCAGTATTTT. The variable domain in full, with the rest retrieved from reference TRBV19 and TRBJ2-3, is DGGITQSPKYLFRKEGQNVTLSCEQNLNHDAMYWYRQDPGQGLRLIYYSQIVNDFQKGDIAEGYSVSREKKESFPLTVTSAQKNPTAFYLCASRRTWRTGSQYTDTQYFGPGTRLTVL.

The gene calls are TRBV7-9 and TRBJ2-7; 9 bases fit TRBD1. The CDR3 covers 14 residues. V lost 5 bases, J lost 4 bases, and 6 bases stayed unmatched. Looked up from germline, CDR1 is SEHNR and CDR2 is FQNEAQ (reference sequence). DNA of the CDR3: TGTGCCAGCAGCCCCGGGACAGGGAAATACGAGCAGTACTTC. It is translated as CASSPGTGKYEQYF.

V is TRBV28 and J is TRBJ1-5; TRBD1 matches 8 bases. CDR3 length equals 14 residues. CDR1 MDHEN and CDR2 SYDVKM come from the germline V gene. V shed 7 bases and J 3 bases; nucleotides not matched to a gene: 5. CDR3 nucleotides: TGTGCCAGCAATGCGGGACAGGCCAATCAGCCCCAGCATTTT. It encodes CASNAGQANQPQHF.

This clone was detected only once. The J gene is TRBJ2-7, the V gene TRBV19; TRBD1 is a possible D gene (6 bases). The germline gives CDR1 LNHDA, CDR2 SQIVND (reference sequence). This CDR3 is 16 amino acids long. V lost 1 base and J 5 bases, leaving 18 bases between the germline ends. The CDR3 sequence: CASSIVRTVGLDEQYF. CDR3 coding DNA: TGTGCCAGTAGTATAGTTAGGACAGTGGGCTTGGACGAGCAGTACTTC.

For the CDR3, the DNA is TGTGCCAGCAGCTTGACAGTTAACACCGGGGAGCTGTTTTTT. This codes for CASSLTVNTGELFF. V usage is TRBV11-3 and J usage is TRBJ2-2, with D possibly being TRBD1 (5 bases). This CDR3 spans 14 amino acids. Germline-derived CDR1 and CDR2 are SGHNT and YENEEA. V was pared by 3 bases and J by 2 bases, with 7 bases between.

This clone was seen more than once but under ten times. The rearrangement links TRBV28 to TRBJ1-5; possibly TRBD1 for D (6 bases). CDR3 length: 12 amino acids. Germline CDR1 and CDR2: MDHEN and SYDVKM. Written as DNA, the CDR3 is TGTGGGGCAGGGGTTATCAATCAGCCCCAGCATTTT. Its protein product is CGAGVINQPQHF.

The CDR3 DNA is TGTGCCAGCGGGAATAGCGGGGGACACACCGGGGAGCTGTTTTTT. This encodes CASGNSGGHTGELFF. This chain uses TRBV6-5 with TRBJ2-2, with TRBD2 matching 9 bases. CDR1 is MNHEY and CDR2 is SVGAGI in the germline V gene. V lost 8 bases, J lost 3 bases, and 7 bases stayed unmatched. CDR3 length: 15 residues.

The chain carries TRBV10-3 and TRBJ2-1, with a possible D match to TRBD2 (6 bases). The CDR3 consists of 15 residues. The V and J ends lost 2 bases and 1 base respectively, with 9 bases between them. Germline-derived CDR1 and CDR2 are ENHRY and SYGVKD. The CDR3 DNA reads as TGTGCCATCAGTGAGGCGACTAGTTCCTACAATGAGCAGTTCTTC. It is translated as CAISEATSSYNEQFF.

The chain uses TRBV2 and TRBJ2-2, with D possibly being TRBD2 (5 bases). CDR3 length: 13 amino acids. Trimming removed 10 bases from V and 0 bases from J, with 9 bases in between. Germline CDR1 SNHLY, CDR2 FYNNEI. CDR3 residues: CATGSPNTGELFF. CDR3 bases: TGTGCCACGGGAAGTCCGAACACCGGGGAGCTGTTTTTT.

V usage is TRBV9 and J usage is TRBJ2-7, with 8 bases that match TRBD2. Germline loops: CDR1 SGDLS, CDR2 YYNGEE. CDR3 length equals 14 residues. The J segment lost 4 bases and the V segment lost 7 bases, leaving 10 bases of the junction unmatched. The DNA for the CDR3 is TGTGCCAGCCCGTTGAGCGGGAGTAAATACGAGCAGTACTTC. Protein product: CASPLSGSKYEQYF.

The chain couples TRBV11-2 to TRBJ2-1, with 8 bases aligning to TRBD2. Trimming cost V 2 bases and J 7 bases; bases outside gene matches: 4. The CDR3 sequence is 14 residues long. Per germline, CDR1 SGHAT and CDR2 FQNNGV. The CDR3 reads CASSLLSGTNEQFF. DNA for the CDR3: TGTGCCAGCAGCTTACTTAGCGGGACGAATGAGCAGTTCTTC.

This clone was seen a few times. The chain recombines TRBV28 with TRBJ1-1, with D uncertain. This CDR3 spans 13 amino acids. Germline V CDR1 and CDR2: MDHEN, SYDVKM. The V end was cut by 4 bases, the J end by 7 bases, with 13 bases between. The CDR3 loop reads CASSSYDRDEAFF. In DNA, the CDR3 is TGTGCCAGCAGTTCCTACGACCGGGATGAAGCTTTCTTT.

V gene TRBV19 combines with J gene TRBJ2-3; possible D gene TRBD1, 6 bases. CDR1 and CDR2 (germline): LNHDA, SQIVND (reference sequence). V lost 0 bases, J lost 2 bases, and 9 bases lay in between. The CDR3 is 15 residues long. CDR3 amino acids: CASSIETGNTDTQYF. The CDR3 bases are TGTGCCAGTAGTATAGAAACAGGGAACACAGATACGCAGTATTTT.

V and J are TRBV4-3 and TRBJ1-4; 8 nucleotides line up with TRBD1. The CDR3 runs 15 residues. The junction had 6 bases not matched to a gene; V was cut back by 1 base and J by 8 bases. Germline V gives CDR1 LGHNA, CDR2 YSLEER. CDR3 amino acids: CASSQGTGRKEKLFF. The CDR3 nucleotides are TGCGCCAGCAGCCAAGGGACAGGGCGGAAAGAAAAACTGTTTTTT.